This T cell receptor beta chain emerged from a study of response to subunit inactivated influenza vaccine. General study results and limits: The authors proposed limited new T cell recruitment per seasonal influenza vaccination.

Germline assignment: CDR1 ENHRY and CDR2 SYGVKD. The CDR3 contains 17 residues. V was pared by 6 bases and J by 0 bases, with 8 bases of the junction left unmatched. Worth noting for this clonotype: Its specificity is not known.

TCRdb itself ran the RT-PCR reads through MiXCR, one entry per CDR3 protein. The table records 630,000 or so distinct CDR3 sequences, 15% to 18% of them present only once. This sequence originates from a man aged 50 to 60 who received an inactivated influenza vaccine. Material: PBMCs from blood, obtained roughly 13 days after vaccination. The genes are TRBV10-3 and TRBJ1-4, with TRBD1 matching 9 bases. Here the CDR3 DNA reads TGTGCCATCAGCTCGGGACAGGGATATGCAACTAATGAAAAACTGTTTTTT. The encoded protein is CAISSGQGYATNEKLFF.